This T cell receptor beta chain was identified in a study of shared clonotypes between healthy human individuals (dated by TCRdb to 2018 to 2020). A note on the overall study: A couple of women and a few men aged 18 to 49 years were included in the cohort. Per donor, three plates each were used for CD4 naive and CD4 memory, two for CD8 naive, and one for CD8 memory. The study deeply sequenced blood TCR repertoires of five healthy adults to estimate repertoire size and the extent of clonotype sharing between individuals. Libraries were prepared and TCR repertoires were sequenced by different laboratories using diverse techniques, in order to increase sequencing depth and limit assay-specific biases. Per donor, leukapheresis produced somewhere between about 0.94 and 10 billion PBMCs. Overall study results and their limits: Sampling was limited to blood, and TCR repertoires in tissue likely differ from TCR repertoires in blood. Rarefaction of sorted-subset datasets indicated incomplete sequencing despite the large sequencing depth. Across four donors, roughly 5% of naive CD4, roughly 3.4% of naive CD8, 2% to 2.5% of memory CD4, and about 0.44% of memory CD8 clonotypes were shared. The small number of donors limited the genetic and exposure-history diversity represented. Naive subsets generally had larger estimated clonotype richness than memory subsets. Higher generation probabilities were observed for clonotypes shared by all four sorted-subset donors than for non-shared clonotypes. Pairwise subsampling led to the expectation that sequencing depth would affect the degree of clonotype sharing among donors.

V loses 1 base, J loses 4 bases, and the germline ends lie 15 bases apart. The cysteine opens and the phenylalanine closes a CDR3 of 16 amino acids. CDR3 DNA only is kept here, 48 bases in frame from base 1. As encoded in the germline V gene, CDR1 is SGHAT while CDR2 is FQNNGV. Using the deep immunoSEQ assay, TCR CDR3 regions were amplified from genomic DNA by multiplex PCR. Genomic DNA extracted from each cell subset was distributed evenly over all wells of several immunoSEQ 96-well plates, and each plate served as one replicate. For sorted subsets, each replicate PCR was loaded with 200 ng genomic DNA, equivalent to some 27,000 T cell genomes. Purified libraries were quantified with a Qubit 3.0 fluorometer, sized on a Bioanalyzer 2100, and re-quantified with the KAPA Library Quantification kit. A separate single-read 150-cycle Illumina NextSeq 550 flow cell was used to sequence each immunoSEQ 96-well plate. On the authors' methods: Because the immunoSEQ output included only junctional sequences and no quality scores, the filtering could not be the same as the filtering used for full-length reads. Sequences were annotated with PyIR, a Python wrapper for IgBLAST v1.9, using IMGT germline references to assign V/J genes and CDR3. Reads with weak V/J assignments (E-value above 1e-6), missing CDR3, stop codons, out-of-frame junctions, or ambiguous translated residues were removed. V3J clonotypes were defined as sequences sharing the same inferred V gene, J gene, and CDR3 amino acid sequence. Percentage overlap between repertoires was computed as shared unique clonotypes divided by the size of the smaller repertoire. Repertoire richness was assessed with RTK rarefaction, the Chao1 estimator, and Recon v2.1 estimates of unobserved clonotypes. For all TCRbeta clonotypes obtained by the gDNA method from four donors, generation probabilities were computed with OLGA. Entries here come from immuneACCESS through TCRdb and include only in-frame sequences with V and J called. Some clones fail to appear in such tables; in the studies checked, an unresolved V gene covers under half of the shortfall, and the cause of the remainder is unknown. From that table come the V and J calls and clone size; the DNA was used to work out D and trimming. In all, the sample holds about 2,200,000 clones, and under 95% of those were seen once. The top ten constitute about 1.8% of the sample.

CD8 naive samples were obtained by positive selection for CCR7 among CD45RO-negative cells, yielding a CD45RA+CCR7+ population from which TemRA cells were excluded. Healthy HIV-negative adults with no recently reported acute infections or vaccinations were included as donors. Every donor was a Caucasian adult living in Nashville, Tennessee, USA. Blood was obtained by leukapheresis, after which PBMCs were separated by Ficoll-Histopaque density gradient centrifugation and cryopreserved in liquid nitrogen vapor phase. Purity and quantity of every magnetically sorted T cell population were checked by analytical flow cytometry. Genomic DNA was isolated from every sorted fraction and measured by UV absorbance on a Nanodrop 2000c. About this clone: Its antigen has not been determined. No base quality values were provided; no much bigger clone lies one nucleotide off.

The V and J genes are TRBV11-2 and TRBJ2-3; perhaps TRBD1 is the D gene, with 5 bases matching. The TCR originated in a man younger than 35 in good health. Some clones in this sample may be carry-over from other donors' samples. Material for sequencing was naive CD8+ T cells from PBMCs. The cell subset or site label of this sample denotes: CD45RA+CCR7+. The nucleotide sequence is TGTGCCAGCAGCTTAGGCTACGCACAGGTCCCAGATACGCAGTATTTT. Translated, this is CASSLGYAQVPDTQYF.